This T cell receptor beta chain derives from a study of blood T cells in healthy people across ages. A J-beta primer mix and a sample-barcoded 5' primer were used in a second PCR of roughly 6 to 12 cycles. One entry per CDR3 protein, called by TCRdb with MiXCR from the 5' RACE reads. The sample has more than 1,000,000 distinct CDR3 sequences, approximately 26% seen once. This clonotype was seen once. The sample also formed part of further work on T cells of mothers and their children. This second study notes: Mothers gave over 8 million TCR beta CDR3 reads each, and children several million each.

The source of this sequence is a girl aged 2 to 10 in good health. The sequenced sample consisted of blood.

The CDR3 DNA reads as TGTGCCATCATTACGAATAACAGAGGCTCCTACGAGCAGTACTTC. Amino acids: CAIITNNRGSYEQYF. V usage is TRBV10-3 and J usage is TRBJ2-7; D unresolved. Germline lookup yields CDR1 ENHRY and CDR2 SYGVKD. Between the trimmed V and J ends, which lost 7 bases and 0 bases, there was a span of 16 bases. The CDR3 totals 15 residues.